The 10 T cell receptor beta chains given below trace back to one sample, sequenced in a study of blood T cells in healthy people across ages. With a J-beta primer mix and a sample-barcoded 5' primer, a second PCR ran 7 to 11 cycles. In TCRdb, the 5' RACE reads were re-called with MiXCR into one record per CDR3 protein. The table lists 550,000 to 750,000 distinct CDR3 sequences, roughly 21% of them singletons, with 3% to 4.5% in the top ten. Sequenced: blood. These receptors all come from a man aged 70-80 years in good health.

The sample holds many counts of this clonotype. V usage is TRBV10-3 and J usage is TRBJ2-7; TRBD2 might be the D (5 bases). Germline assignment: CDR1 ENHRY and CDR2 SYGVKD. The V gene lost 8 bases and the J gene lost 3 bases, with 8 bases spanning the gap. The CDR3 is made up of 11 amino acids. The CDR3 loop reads CAIGGNYEQYF. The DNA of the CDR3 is TGTGCCATCGGAGGCAACTACGAGCAGTACTTC.

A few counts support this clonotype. The CDR3 bases are TGCAGTGCACCCCGACAGGGGTACGGGATCTACGAGCAGTACTTC. Residues: CSAPRQGYGIYEQYF. The chain employs TRBV20-1 and TRBJ2-7; TRBD1 agrees at 8 bases. The V gene's germline CDR1 is DFQATT and CDR2 SNEGSKA (reference sequence). CDR3 length equals 15 residues. The V gene end was trimmed by 6 bases and the J gene end by 3 bases; junction bases not matched to a gene: 13.

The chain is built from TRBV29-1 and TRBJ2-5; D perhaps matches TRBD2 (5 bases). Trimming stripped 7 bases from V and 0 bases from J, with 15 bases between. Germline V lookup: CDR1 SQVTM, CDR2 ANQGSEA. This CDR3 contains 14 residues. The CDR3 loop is CSATKPGNQETQYF. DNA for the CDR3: TGCAGCGCAACCAAGCCCGGGAACCAAGAGACCCAGTACTTC. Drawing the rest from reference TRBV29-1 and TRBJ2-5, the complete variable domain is SAVISQKPSRDICQRGTSLTIQCQVDSQVTMMFWYRQQPGQSLTLIATANQGSEATYESGFVIDKFPISRPNLTFSTLTVSNMSPEDSSIYLCSATKPGNQETQYFGPGTRLLVL.

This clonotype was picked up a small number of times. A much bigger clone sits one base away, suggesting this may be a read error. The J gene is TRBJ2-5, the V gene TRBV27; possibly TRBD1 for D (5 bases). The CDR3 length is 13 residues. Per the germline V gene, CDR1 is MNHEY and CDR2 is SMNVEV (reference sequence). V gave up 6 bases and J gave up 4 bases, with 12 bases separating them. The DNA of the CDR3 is TGTGCCAGCAGGAGACAGAGGCGAGAGACCCAGTACTTC. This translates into CASRRQRRETQYF.

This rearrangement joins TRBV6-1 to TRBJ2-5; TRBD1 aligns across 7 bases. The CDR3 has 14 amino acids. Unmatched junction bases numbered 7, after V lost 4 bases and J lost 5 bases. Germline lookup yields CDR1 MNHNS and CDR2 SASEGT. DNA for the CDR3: TGTGCCAGCAGTGGAGGGACAGAGTCCGAGACCCAGTACTTC. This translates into CASSGGTESETQYF.

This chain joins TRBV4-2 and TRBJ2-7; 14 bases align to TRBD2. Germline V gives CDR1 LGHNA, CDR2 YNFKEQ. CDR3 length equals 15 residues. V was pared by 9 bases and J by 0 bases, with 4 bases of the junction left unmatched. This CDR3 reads CASGTSGSSSYEQYF. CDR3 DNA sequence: TGTGCCAGTGGGACTAGCGGGAGTAGCTCCTACGAGCAGTACTTC.

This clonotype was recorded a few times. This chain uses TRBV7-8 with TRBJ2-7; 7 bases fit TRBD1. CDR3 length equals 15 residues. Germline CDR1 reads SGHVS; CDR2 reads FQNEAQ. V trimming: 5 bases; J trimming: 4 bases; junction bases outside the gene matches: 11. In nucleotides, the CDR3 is TGTGCCAGCAGCGAACCGGGACAGTTAAAGTACGAGCAGTACTTC. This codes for CASSEPGQLKYEQYF.

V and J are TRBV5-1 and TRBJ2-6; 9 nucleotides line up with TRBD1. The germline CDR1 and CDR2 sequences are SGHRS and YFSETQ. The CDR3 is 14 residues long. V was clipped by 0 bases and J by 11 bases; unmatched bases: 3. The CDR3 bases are TGCGCCAGCAGCTTGGCCCGGGACAGGGACGTCCTGACTTTC. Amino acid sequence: CASSLARDRDVLTF.

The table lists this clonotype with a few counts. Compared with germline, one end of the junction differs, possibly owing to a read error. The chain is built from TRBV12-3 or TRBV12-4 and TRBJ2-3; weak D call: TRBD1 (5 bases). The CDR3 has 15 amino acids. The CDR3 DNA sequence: TGTGCCAGCAGTTTAGGCAAGTCTGGCACAGGTACGCAGTATTTT. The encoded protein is CASSLGKSGTGTQYF.

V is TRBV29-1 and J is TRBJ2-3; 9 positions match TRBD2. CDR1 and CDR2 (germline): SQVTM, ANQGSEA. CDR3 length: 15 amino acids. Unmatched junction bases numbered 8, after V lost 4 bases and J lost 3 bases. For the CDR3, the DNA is TGCAGCGTTGGCGGGAGGGCCGTACGGACAGATACGCAGTATTTT. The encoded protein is CSVGGRAVRTDTQYF.